This T cell receptor beta chain comes out of a study of T cells in Graves' hyperthyroidism and ophthalmopathy. TCR beta CDR3 region amplification was performed from RNA transcripts. TCR CDR3 regions were first amplified by RT-PCR with HTBI primers. TCRdb re-derived calls from the multiplex PCR reads in MiXCR, one entry per CDR3 protein. The table includes about 640,000 distinct CDR3 sequences, around 21% detected once. This CDR3 is built from 18 residues. J gave up 1 base and V 6 bases, and 8 bases lay outside the gene matches. Germline assignment: CDR1 MNHEY and CDR2 SMNVEV (reference sequence). About this clonotype: As yet, its antigen is unknown.

Study results and limitations: Onset of ophthalmopathy came a median 6.5 months after the model predicted it. Ophthalmopathy was distinguished from stable hyperthyroidism by 13 V-J signatures. Blood samples included most of the expanded thyroid clonotypes exceeding 0.001.

Specimen: blood. This chain connects TRBV27 to TRBJ2-4, with 14 bases matching TRBD2. This sequence was found in a man between 25 and 39 years old with Graves' ophthalmopathy. CDR3 nucleotide sequence: TGTGCCAGCAGCAAGGGACTAGCGGGAGCATCGGCCAAAAACATTCAGTACTTC. Protein product: CASSKGLAGASAKNIQYF.